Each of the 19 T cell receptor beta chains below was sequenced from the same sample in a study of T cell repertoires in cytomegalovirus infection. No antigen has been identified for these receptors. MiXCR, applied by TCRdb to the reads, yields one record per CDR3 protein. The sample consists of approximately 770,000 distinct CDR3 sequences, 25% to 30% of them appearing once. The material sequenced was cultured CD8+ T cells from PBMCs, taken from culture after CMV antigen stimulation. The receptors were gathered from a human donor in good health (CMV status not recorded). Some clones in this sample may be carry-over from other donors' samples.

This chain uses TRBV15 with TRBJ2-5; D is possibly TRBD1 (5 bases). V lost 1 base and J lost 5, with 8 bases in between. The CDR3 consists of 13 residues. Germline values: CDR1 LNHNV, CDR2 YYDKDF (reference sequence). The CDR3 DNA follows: TGTGCCACCAGCAGAGTAGGGGCGGAGACCCAGTACTTC. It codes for CATSRVGAETQYF.

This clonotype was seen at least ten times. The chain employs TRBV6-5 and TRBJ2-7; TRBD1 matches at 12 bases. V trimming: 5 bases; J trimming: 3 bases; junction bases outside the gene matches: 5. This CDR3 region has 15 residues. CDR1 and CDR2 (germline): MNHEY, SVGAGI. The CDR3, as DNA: TGTGCCAGCAGTCGGGGGACAGGGGGCTTCTACGAGCAGTACTTC. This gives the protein CASSRGTGGFYEQYF.

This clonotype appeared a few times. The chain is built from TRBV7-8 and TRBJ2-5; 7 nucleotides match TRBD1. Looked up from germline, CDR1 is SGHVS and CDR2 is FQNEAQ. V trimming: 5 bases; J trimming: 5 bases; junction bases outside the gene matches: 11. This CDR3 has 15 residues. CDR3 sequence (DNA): TGTGCCAGCAGCCGACGGGACAGCCCCGGGGAGACCCAGTACTTC. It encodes CASSRRDSPGETQYF. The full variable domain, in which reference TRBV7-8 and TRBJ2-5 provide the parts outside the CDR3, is GAGVSQSPRYKVAKRGQDVALRCDPISGHVSLFWYQQALGQGPEFLTYFQNEAQLDKSGLPSDRFFAERPEGSVSTLKIQRTQQEDSAVYLCASSRRDSPGETQYFGPGTRLLVL.

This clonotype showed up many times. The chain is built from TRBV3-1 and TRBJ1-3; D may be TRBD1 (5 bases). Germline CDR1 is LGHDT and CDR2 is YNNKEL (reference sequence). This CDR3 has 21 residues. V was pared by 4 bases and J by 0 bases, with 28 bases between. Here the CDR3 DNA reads TGTGCCAGCAGCCTCCCCCGAAGTTTGGGGGAAGGGGTCTTCTCTGGAAACACCATATATTTT. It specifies CASSLPRSLGEGVFSGNTIYF.

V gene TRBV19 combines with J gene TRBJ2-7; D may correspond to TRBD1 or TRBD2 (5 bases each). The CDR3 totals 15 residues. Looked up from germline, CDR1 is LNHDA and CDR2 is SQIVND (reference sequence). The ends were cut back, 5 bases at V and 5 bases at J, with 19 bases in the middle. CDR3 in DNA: TGTGCCAGTAGTCTTCGCCAGGGAGCTACCGACGAGCAGTACTTC. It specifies CASSLRQGATDEQYF.

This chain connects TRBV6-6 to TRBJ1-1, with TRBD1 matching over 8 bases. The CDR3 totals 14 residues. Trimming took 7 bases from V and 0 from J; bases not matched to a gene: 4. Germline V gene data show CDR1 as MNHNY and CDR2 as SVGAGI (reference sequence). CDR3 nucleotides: TGTGCCAGCATAGGGACAGGAGTGAACACTGAAGCTTTCTTT. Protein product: CASIGTGVNTEAFF.

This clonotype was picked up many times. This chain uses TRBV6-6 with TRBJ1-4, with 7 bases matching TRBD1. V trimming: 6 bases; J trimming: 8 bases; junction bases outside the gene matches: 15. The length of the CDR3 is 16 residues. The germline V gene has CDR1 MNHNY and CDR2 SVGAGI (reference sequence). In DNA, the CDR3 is TGTGCCAGCAGCCCCGACAGGGCTGGAGCTAGGGAAAAACTGTTTTTT. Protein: CASSPDRAGAREKLFF.

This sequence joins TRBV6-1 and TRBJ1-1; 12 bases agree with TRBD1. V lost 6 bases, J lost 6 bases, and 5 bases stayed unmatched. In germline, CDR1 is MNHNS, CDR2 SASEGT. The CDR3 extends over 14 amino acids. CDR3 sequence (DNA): TGTGCCAGCAGGCGGGACAGGGGGCGATCTGAAGCTTTCTTT. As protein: CASRRDRGRSEAFF.

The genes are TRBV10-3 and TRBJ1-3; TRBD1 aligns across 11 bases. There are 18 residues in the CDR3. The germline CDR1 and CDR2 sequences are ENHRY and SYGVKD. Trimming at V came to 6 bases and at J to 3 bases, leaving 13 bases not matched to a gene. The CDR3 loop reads CAISGTGGSYSLGNTIYF. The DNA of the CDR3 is TGTGCCATCAGCGGGACAGGGGGATCTTATAGCCTTGGAAACACCATATATTTT.

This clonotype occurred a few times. The CDR3 sequence: CASSPNNGGTEAFF. As DNA, the CDR3 is TGTGCCAGCAGTCCCAACAATGGTGGCACTGAAGCTTTCTTT. V usage is TRBV27 and J usage is TRBJ1-1; D remains ambiguous. V lost 5 bases and J 4 bases, leaving 14 bases between the germline ends. The CDR3 totals 14 residues. Germline V gene data show CDR1 as MNHEY and CDR2 as SMNVEV (reference sequence).

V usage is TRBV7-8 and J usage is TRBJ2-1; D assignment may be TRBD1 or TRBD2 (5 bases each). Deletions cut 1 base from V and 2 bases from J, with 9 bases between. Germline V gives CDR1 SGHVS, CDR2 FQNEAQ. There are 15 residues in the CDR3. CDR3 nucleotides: TGTGCCAGCAGCTTAGGGGGGATGCCCTACAATGAGCAGTTCTTC. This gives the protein CASSLGGMPYNEQFF.

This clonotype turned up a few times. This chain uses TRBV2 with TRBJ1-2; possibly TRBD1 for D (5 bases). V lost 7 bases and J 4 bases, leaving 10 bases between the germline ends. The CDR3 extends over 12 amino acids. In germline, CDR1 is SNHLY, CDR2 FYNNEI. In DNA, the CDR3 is TGTGCCAGCAAGGGGCAGATCTATGGCTACACCTTC. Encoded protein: CASKGQIYGYTF.

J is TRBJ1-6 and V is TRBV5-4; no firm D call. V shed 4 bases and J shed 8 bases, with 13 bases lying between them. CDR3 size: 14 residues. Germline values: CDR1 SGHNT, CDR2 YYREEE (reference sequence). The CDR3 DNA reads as TGTGCCAGCAGCGGCAAGGATGGTGATTCACCCCTCCACTTT. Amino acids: CASSGKDGDSPLHF.

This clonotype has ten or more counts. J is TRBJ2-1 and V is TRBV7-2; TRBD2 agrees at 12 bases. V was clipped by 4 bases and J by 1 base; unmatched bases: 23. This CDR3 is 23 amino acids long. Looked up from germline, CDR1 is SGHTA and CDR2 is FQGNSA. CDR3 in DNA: TGTGCCAGCAGCTCACCCCCTATTACGCTAGCGGGGGGGTCCAGGAGATCCTACAATGAGCAGTTCTTC. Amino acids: CASSSPPITLAGGSRRSYNEQFF.

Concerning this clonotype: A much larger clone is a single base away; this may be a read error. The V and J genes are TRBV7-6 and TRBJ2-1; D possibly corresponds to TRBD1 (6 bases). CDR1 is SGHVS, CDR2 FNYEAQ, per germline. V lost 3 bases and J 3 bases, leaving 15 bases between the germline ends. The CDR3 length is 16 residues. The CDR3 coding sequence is TGTGCCAGCAGCTTTGGGGGCGTGAAACTCTACAATGAGCAGTTCTTC. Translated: CASSFGGVKLYNEQFF.

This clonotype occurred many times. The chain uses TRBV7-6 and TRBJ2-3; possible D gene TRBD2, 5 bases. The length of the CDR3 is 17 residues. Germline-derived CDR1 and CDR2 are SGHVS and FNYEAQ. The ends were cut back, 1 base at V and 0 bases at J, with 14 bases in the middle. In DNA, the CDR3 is TGTGCCAGCAGCTTAGAGGGTGGGGAGTCTAGCACAGATACGCAGTATTTT. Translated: CASSLEGGESSTDTQYF.

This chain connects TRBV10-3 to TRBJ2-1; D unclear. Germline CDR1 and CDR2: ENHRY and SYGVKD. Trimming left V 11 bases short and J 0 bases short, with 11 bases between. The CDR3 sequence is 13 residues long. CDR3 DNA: TGTGCCTGTCGGACCAGCTCCTACAATGAGCAGTTCTTC. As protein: CACRTSSYNEQFF.

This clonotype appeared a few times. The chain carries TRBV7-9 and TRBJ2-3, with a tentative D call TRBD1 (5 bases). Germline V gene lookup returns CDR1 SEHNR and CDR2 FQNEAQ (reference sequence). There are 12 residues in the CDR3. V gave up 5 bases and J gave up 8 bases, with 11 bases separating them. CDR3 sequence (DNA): TGTGCCAGCAGCCCGACCCAGGGTACGCAGTATTTT. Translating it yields CASSPTQGTQYF. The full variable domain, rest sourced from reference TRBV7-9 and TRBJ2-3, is DTGVSQNPRHKITKRGQNVTFRCDPISEHNRLYWYRQTLGQGPEFLTYFQNEAQLEKSRLLSDRFSAERPKGSFSTLEIQRTEQGDSAMYLCASSPTQGTQYFGPGTRLTVL.

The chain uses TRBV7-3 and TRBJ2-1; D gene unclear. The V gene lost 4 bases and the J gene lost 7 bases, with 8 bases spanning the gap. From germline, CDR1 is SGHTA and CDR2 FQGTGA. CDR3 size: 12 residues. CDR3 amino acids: CASSSIRNEQFF. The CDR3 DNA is TGTGCCAGCAGCTCGATCAGGAATGAGCAGTTCTTC.